This is a list of T cell receptor beta chains from one sample in a study of beta chain features in type 1 diabetes. Sequenced by immunoSEQ multiplex PCR; TCRdb stores in-frame clones only, minus some. The sample consists of approximately 240,000 clones, 16% of them appearing once. The sequenced sample consisted of naive CD4+ T cells from blood. Receptors were obtained from a man younger than 40 with type 1 diabetes. Each CDR3 is given with its conserved first and last residue. A D gene is named only where the DNA matches it firmly. Clone sizes are given selectively: once, few, many, or a class where the clone is expanded.

j_gene: TRBJ2-5; v_gene: TRBV6-5; abundance: -; d_gene: -; CDR3nt: TGTGCCAGCAGTTACTCGGAAGTAGAGACCCAGTACTTC; CDR3aa: CASSYSEVETQYF
j_gene: TRBJ2-5; v_gene: TRBV10-3; abundance: -; d_gene: TRBD2; CDR3nt: TGTGCCATCACCCCGGGACTAGCGGGAGAACAAGAGACCCAGTACTTC; CDR3aa: CAITPGLAGEQETQYF
j_gene: TRBJ2-2; v_gene: TRBV2; abundance: few; d_gene: -; CDR3nt: TGTGCCAGCAGAAGGACAGTAAACACCGGGGAGCTGTTTTTT; CDR3aa: CASRRTVNTGELFF
j_gene: TRBJ2-2; v_gene: TRBV25-1; abundance: few; d_gene: -; CDR3nt: TGTGCCACCGTGGGTCCGTTAAACACCGGGGAGCTGTTTTTT; CDR3aa: CATVGPLNTGELFF
j_gene: TRBJ1-1; v_gene: TRBV10-3; abundance: few; d_gene: -; CDR3nt: TGTGCCATCAGTGACAACGCACAGAACACTGAAGCTTTCTTT; CDR3aa: CAISDNAQNTEAFF
j_gene: TRBJ2-7; v_gene: TRBV19; abundance: -; d_gene: -; CDR3nt: TGTGCCAGTAGTATAATTGGTGAGACCTACGAGCAGTACTTC; CDR3aa: CASSIIGETYEQYF
j_gene: TRBJ2-1; v_gene: TRBV9; abundance: -; d_gene: -; CDR3nt: TGTGCCAGCAGCGCTCGGACGGGCTACAATGAGCAGTTCTTC; CDR3aa: CASSARTGYNEQFF
j_gene: TRBJ2-1; v_gene: TRBV7-7; abundance: few; d_gene: TRBD2; CDR3nt: TGTGCCAGCAGCCCACGTGAACTAGCGGGAGAGGATGAGCAGTTCTTC; CDR3aa: CASSPRELAGEDEQFF
j_gene: TRBJ2-7; v_gene: TRBV6-6; abundance: -; d_gene: TRBD2; CDR3nt: TGTGCCAGCAGGGTACTAGCGGGAGGGAACTACGAGCAGTACTTC; CDR3aa: CASRVLAGGNYEQYF
j_gene: TRBJ1-1; v_gene: TRBV30; abundance: -; d_gene: -; CDR3nt: TGTGCCTGGAGAGCCAGGGCGGACACTGAAGCTTTCTTT; CDR3aa: CAWRARADTEAFF
j_gene: TRBJ2-7; v_gene: TRBV28; abundance: -; d_gene: -; CDR3nt: TGTGCCAGCAATCCGGGAGTGGACTACGAGCAGTACTTC; CDR3aa: CASNPGVDYEQYF
j_gene: TRBJ2-5; v_gene: TRBV1; abundance: -; d_gene: -; CDR3nt: TGCACCAGCAGCCCCTTAAACGGGATGAGGGGAGAGACCCAGTACTTC; CDR3aa: CTSSPLNGMRGETQYF
j_gene: TRBJ2-4; v_gene: TRBV28; abundance: -; d_gene: -; CDR3nt: TGTGCCAGCAGTTCTCCATCGGGAAACATTCAGTACTTC; CDR3aa: CASSSPSGNIQYF
j_gene: TRBJ2-7; v_gene: TRBV2; abundance: -; d_gene: -; CDR3nt: TGTGCCAGCGGGACATTTTCCTACGAGCAGTACTTC; CDR3aa: CASGTFSYEQYF
j_gene: TRBJ1-2; v_gene: TRBV28; abundance: few; d_gene: -; CDR3nt: TGTGCCAGCACCCCCTATAACTATGGCTACACCTTC; CDR3aa: CASTPYNYGYTF
j_gene: TRBJ2-7; v_gene: TRBV7-8; abundance: few; d_gene: -; CDR3nt: TGTGCCAGCAGCTCGCTCGCGGTTAGCTCCTACGAGCAGTACTTC; CDR3aa: CASSSLAVSSYEQYF
j_gene: TRBJ2-1; v_gene: TRBV7-8; abundance: -; d_gene: -; CDR3nt: TGTGCCACCGGCGGGAACGCCTACAATGAGCAGTTCTTC; CDR3aa: CATGGNAYNEQFF
j_gene: TRBJ2-3; v_gene: TRBV12-5; abundance: few; d_gene: -; CDR3nt: TGTGCTAGTCGACGCGGCTTCACCACAGATACGCAGTATTTT; CDR3aa: CASRRGFTTDTQYF
j_gene: TRBJ2-7; v_gene: TRBV29-1; abundance: -; d_gene: TRBD2; CDR3nt: TGCAGCGGGGGGACTAGCGGGAGGCGGGAGCAGTACTTC; CDR3aa: CSGGTSGRREQYF
j_gene: TRBJ2-7; v_gene: TRBV4-3; abundance: few; d_gene: -; CDR3nt: TGCGCCAGCAGCCAAGATACAACAGGGAGCTCCTACGAGCAGTACTTC; CDR3aa: CASSQDTTGSSYEQYF
j_gene: TRBJ2-1; v_gene: TRBV10-3; abundance: few; d_gene: -; CDR3nt: TGTGCCATCAGGGTGGCGGCAGGCTCCTACAATGAGCAGTTCTTC; CDR3aa: CAIRVAAGSYNEQFF
j_gene: TRBJ2-1; v_gene: TRBV4-2; abundance: few; d_gene: -; CDR3nt: TGTGCCAGCAGCCAAGAACAGGGTGGCTCCTACAATGAGCAGTTCTTC; CDR3aa: CASSQEQGGSYNEQFF
j_gene: TRBJ2-1; v_gene: TRBV11-2; abundance: once; d_gene: TRBD1; CDR3nt: TGTGCCAGCAGCCGCCAGGGACAGTACAATGAGCAGTTCTTC; CDR3aa: CASSRQGQYNEQFF
j_gene: TRBJ2-3; v_gene: TRBV15; abundance: few; d_gene: -; CDR3nt: TGTGCCACCAGCAGAGATCTGAGGGCGGGCACAGATACGCAGTATTTT; CDR3aa: CATSRDLRAGTDTQYF
j_gene: TRBJ2-4; v_gene: TRBV10-2; abundance: few; d_gene: TRBD1; CDR3nt: TGCGCCAGCAGCAAACGGGACAGGGTCGGAAACATTCAGTACTTC; CDR3aa: CASSKRDRVGNIQYF
j_gene: TRBJ2-1; v_gene: TRBV7-2; abundance: -; d_gene: TRBD2; CDR3nt: TGTGCCAGCAGCTTAGTGGCTAGCGGGAGTTGGAATGAGCAGTTCTTC; CDR3aa: CASSLVASGSWNEQFF
j_gene: TRBJ2-5; v_gene: TRBV30; abundance: few; d_gene: -; CDR3nt: TGTGCCTGGGCTGATCCAGGGTTACAAGAGACCCAGTACTTC; CDR3aa: CAWADPGLQETQYF
j_gene: TRBJ2-7; v_gene: TRBV9; abundance: -; d_gene: -; CDR3nt: TGTGCCAGCAGCGTAGGTTCTAGCGACTCCTACGAGCAGTACTTC; CDR3aa: CASSVGSSDSYEQYF
j_gene: TRBJ2-7; v_gene: TRBV29-1; abundance: -; d_gene: -; CDR3nt: TGCAGCGCGGCCGCTGGCTACGAGCAGTACTTC; CDR3aa: CSAAAGYEQYF
j_gene: TRBJ2-1; v_gene: TRBV19; abundance: -; d_gene: TRBD1; CDR3nt: TGTGCCGCAGGCCTTACAGGGGGCGTTGAGCAGTTCTTC; CDR3aa: CAAGLTGGVEQFF
j_gene: TRBJ2-2; v_gene: TRBV9; abundance: -; d_gene: TRBD2; CDR3nt: TGTGCCAGCAGGGCGGGGACTAGCGGGATCGGGGAGCTGTTTTTT; CDR3aa: CASRAGTSGIGELFF
j_gene: TRBJ2-1; v_gene: TRBV7-3; abundance: -; d_gene: TRBD1; CDR3nt: TGTGCCAGCAGCACGGGGACAGGGAGGGGAAATGAGCAGTTCTTC; CDR3aa: CASSTGTGRGNEQFF
j_gene: TRBJ2-7; v_gene: TRBV9; abundance: -; d_gene: TRBD2; CDR3nt: TGTGCCAGCAGCGCCCAATTTGCCTCCGGGACTAGCAAAATCCCCTACGAGCAGTACTTC; CDR3aa: CASSAQFASGTSKIPYEQYF
j_gene: TRBJ2-7; v_gene: TRBV29-1; abundance: -; d_gene: -; CDR3nt: TGCAGCGTTGAAGATGCCCTAGATCGGCGGCACTTC; CDR3aa: CSVEDALDRRHF
j_gene: TRBJ2-1; v_gene: TRBV5-1; abundance: -; d_gene: -; CDR3nt: TGCGCCAGCAGCTTGGAGGGGAATACCCGCTACAATGAGCAGTTCTTC; CDR3aa: CASSLEGNTRYNEQFF
j_gene: TRBJ2-7; v_gene: TRBV7-2; abundance: few; d_gene: TRBD2; CDR3nt: TGTGCCAGCAGCAAAGGACTAGCCTACGAGCAGTACTTC; CDR3aa: CASSKGLAYEQYF
j_gene: TRBJ2-4; v_gene: TRBV10-3; abundance: -; d_gene: TRBD1; CDR3nt: TGTGCCATCAGCCCGGACAGGGCGGTCATTCAGTACTTC; CDR3aa: CAISPDRAVIQYF
j_gene: TRBJ2-3; v_gene: TRBV27; abundance: -; d_gene: TRBD1; CDR3nt: TGTGCCAGCACCTCAGGGGGACGTCACACAGATACGCAGTATTTT; CDR3aa: CASTSGGRHTDTQYF
j_gene: TRBJ2-2; v_gene: TRBV29-1; abundance: few; d_gene: -; CDR3nt: TGCAGCGTTGTCAGGGACCTAAACACCGGGGAGCTGTTTTTT; CDR3aa: CSVVRDLNTGELFF